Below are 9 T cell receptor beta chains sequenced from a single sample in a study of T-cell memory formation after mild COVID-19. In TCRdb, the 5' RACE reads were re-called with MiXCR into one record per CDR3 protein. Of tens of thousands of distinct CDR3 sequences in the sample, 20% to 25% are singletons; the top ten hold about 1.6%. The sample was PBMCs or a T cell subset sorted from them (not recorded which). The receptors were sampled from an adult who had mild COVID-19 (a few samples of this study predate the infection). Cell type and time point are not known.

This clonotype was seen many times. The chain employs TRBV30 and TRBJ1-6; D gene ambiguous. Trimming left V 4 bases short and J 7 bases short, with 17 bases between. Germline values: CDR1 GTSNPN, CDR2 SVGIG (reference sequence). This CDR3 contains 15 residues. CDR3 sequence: CAWKAVVSGNSPLHF. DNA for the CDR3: TGTGCCTGGAAGGCGGTCGTAAGTGGGAATTCACCCCTCCACTTT.

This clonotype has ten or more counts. As DNA, the CDR3 is TGCAGTGCCAGGCCCCTAGCGGGAGGGGGTGGAAACATTCAGTACTTC. The encoded protein is CSARPLAGGGGNIQYF. The rearrangement joins TRBV20-1 to TRBJ2-4; 12 bases map to TRBD2. V was clipped by 6 bases and J by 6 bases; unmatched bases: 12. The CDR3 extends over 16 amino acids. Germline CDR1 is DFQATT and CDR2 is SNEGSKA (reference sequence).

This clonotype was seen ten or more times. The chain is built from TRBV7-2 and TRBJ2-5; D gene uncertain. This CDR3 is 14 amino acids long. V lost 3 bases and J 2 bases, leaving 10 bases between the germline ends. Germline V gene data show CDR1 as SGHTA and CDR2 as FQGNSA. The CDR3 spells CASSLARHQETQYF. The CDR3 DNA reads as TGTGCCAGCAGCTTGGCCCGACATCAAGAGACCCAGTACTTC.

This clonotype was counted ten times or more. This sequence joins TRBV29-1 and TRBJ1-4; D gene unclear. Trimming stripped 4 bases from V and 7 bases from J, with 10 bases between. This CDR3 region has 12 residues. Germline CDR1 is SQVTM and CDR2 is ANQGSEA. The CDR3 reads CSVVSEGEKLFF. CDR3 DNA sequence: TGCAGCGTTGTTTCAGAGGGTGAAAAACTGTTTTTT.

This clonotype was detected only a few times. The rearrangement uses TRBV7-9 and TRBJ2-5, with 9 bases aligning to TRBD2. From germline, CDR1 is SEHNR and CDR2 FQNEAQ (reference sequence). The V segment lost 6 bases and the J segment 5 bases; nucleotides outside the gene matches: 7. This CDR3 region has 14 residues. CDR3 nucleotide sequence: TGTGCCAGCAGTCACGCGGGGGGGACGGAGACCCAGTACTTC. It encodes CASSHAGGTETQYF. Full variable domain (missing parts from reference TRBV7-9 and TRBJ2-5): DTGVSQNPRHKITKRGQNVTFRCDPISEHNRLYWYRQTLGQGPEFLTYFQNEAQLEKSRLLSDRFSAERPKGSFSTLEIQRTEQGDSAMYLCASSHAGGTETQYFGPGTRLLVL.

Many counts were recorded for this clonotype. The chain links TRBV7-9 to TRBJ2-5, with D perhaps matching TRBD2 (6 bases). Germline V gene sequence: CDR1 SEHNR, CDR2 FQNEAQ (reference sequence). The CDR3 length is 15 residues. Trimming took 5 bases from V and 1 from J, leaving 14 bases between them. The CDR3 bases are TGTGCCAGCAGCCGCGGGACTCTAATCCAAGAGACCCAGTACTTC. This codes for CASSRGTLIQETQYF.

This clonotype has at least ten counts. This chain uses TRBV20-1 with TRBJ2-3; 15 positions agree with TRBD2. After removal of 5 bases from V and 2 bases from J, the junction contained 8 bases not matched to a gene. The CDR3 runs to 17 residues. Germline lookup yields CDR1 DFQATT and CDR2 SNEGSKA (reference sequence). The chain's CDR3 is CSALGLAGGPTTDTQYF. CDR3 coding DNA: TGCAGTGCTTTAGGACTAGCGGGAGGGCCTACCACAGATACGCAGTATTTT.

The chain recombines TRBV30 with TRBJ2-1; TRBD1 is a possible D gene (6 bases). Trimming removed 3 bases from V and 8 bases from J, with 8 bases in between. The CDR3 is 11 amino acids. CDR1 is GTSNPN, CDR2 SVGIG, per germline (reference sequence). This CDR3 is CAWRQGHEQFF. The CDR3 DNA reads TGTGCCTGGAGACAGGGCCATGAGCAGTTCTTC.

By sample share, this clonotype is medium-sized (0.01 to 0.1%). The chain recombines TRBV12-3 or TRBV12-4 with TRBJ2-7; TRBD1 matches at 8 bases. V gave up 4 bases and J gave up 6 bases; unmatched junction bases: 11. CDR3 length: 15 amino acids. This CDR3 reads CASSSWTGQGSEQYF. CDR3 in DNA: TGTGCCAGCAGTTCCTGGACTGGACAGGGTTCCGAGCAGTACTTC.